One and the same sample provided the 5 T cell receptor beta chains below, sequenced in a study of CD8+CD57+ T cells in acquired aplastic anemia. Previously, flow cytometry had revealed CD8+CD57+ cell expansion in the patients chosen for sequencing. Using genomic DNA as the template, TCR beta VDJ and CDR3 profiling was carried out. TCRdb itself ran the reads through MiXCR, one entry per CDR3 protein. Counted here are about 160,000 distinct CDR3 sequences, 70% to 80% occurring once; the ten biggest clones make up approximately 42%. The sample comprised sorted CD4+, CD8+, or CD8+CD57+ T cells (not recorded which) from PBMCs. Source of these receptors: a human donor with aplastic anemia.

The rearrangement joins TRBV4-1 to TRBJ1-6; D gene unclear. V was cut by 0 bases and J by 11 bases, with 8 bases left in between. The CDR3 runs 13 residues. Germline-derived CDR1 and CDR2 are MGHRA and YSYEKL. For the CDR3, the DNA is TGCGCCAGCAGCCAAGAACCCTTGCCACCCCTCCACTTT. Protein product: CASSQEPLPPLHF.

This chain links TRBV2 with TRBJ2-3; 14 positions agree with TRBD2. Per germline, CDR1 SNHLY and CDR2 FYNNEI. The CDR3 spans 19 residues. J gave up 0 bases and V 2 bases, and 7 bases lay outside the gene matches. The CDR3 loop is CASSESGTSGGPSTDTQYF. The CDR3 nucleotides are TGTGCCAGCAGTGAATCTGGGACTAGCGGGGGCCCTAGCACAGATACGCAGTATTTT.

DNA for the CDR3: TGTGCCACCAGTGATACGGATGGGCCTGAAGCTTTCTTT. It yields the protein CATSDTDGPEAFF. V and J are TRBV24-1 and TRBJ1-1; D is unresolved. There are 13 residues in the CDR3. The ends were cut back, 3 bases at V and 6 bases at J, with 10 bases in the middle. Germline loops: CDR1 KGHDR, CDR2 SFDVKD.

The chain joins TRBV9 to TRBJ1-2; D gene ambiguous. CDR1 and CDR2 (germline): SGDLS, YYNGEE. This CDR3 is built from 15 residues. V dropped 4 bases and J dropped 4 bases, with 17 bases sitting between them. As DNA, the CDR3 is TGTGCCAGCAGCCCCGGGGTTATCCCAGGCTATGGCTACACCTTC. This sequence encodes CASSPGVIPGYGYTF.

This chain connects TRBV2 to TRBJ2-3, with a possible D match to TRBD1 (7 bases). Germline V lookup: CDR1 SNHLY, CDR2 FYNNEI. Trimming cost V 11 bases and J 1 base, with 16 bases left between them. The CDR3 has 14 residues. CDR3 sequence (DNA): TGTGCCGGGGCGGGGACAGTGCGCACAGATACGCAGTATTTT. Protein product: CAGAGTVRTDTQYF.